This T cell receptor beta chain was captured in a study of T cell responses to AZD1222 COVID-19 vaccine. The study's findings and limits: All repertoire sampling was performed exclusively after the peak T cell response. Clonal diversity was possibly underestimated; the donors were predominantly white British and more often female. Increases in Spike-specific TCR breadth and depth were seen after two AZD1222 doses.

Profiled with immunoSEQ multiplex PCR; TCRdb holds only in-frame clones, not every one. The repertoire holds 95,000 to 150,000 clones, with 85% to 90% as singletons. V trimming: 5 bases; J trimming: 1 base; junction bases outside the gene matches: 4. CDR1 is MGHRA, CDR2 YSYEKL, per germline. The CDR3 covers 15 residues. Notes on this clone: The antigen remains undetermined.

The specimen comprised peripheral blood, sampled on day 0 of AZD1222 vaccination. The sequence came from an adult in good health. J is TRBJ2-2 and V is TRBV4-1, with TRBD1 identical over 7 bases. The CDR3 loop is CASSTRTGNTGELFF. The CDR3 DNA is TGCGCCAGCAGCACGCGGACAGGGAACACCGGGGAGCTGTTTTTT.